The 22 T cell receptor beta chains reported below all come from one sample, sequenced in a study of T cells in Graves' hyperthyroidism and ophthalmopathy. The investigators amplified TCR beta CDR3 regions from RNA transcripts. HTBI primers were used for first-round RT-PCR of the TCR CDR3. TCRdb independently ran MiXCR on the multiplex PCR reads; one entry per CDR3 protein. Of fewer than 450,000 distinct CDR3 sequences listed, about 14% are singletons. The sequencing sample was made of blood. The receptors come from a man aged 50-60 years with Graves' ophthalmopathy.

The rearrangement joins TRBV5-1 to TRBJ2-2; no reliable D call. The CDR3 runs 13 residues. Trimming left V 0 bases short and J 6 bases short, with 6 bases between. Germline V gives CDR1 SGHRS, CDR2 YFSETQ. CDR3 protein: CASSLEWAGELFF. CDR3 in DNA: TGCGCCAGCAGCTTGGAGTGGGCCGGGGAGCTGTTTTTT.

This clonotype was found a few times. The chain is built from TRBV9 and TRBJ2-1; 10 bases fit TRBD2. There are 16 residues in the CDR3. Germline lookup yields CDR1 SGDLS and CDR2 YYNGEE. The V and J ends lost 1 base and 11 bases, in that order; junction bases with no gene match: 12. The CDR3 region is CASSVTKPGLATQQFF. The DNA for the CDR3 is TGTGCCAGCAGCGTAACGAAGCCGGGACTAGCGACCCAGCAGTTCTTC.

This clonotype was seen a handful of times. This sequence may be a read error, since a much larger clone differs from it by one base. The V gene is TRBV15, the J gene TRBJ1-5; 10 bases map to TRBD1. Germline-derived CDR1 and CDR2 are LNHNV and YYDKDF (reference sequence). The CDR3 runs to 15 residues. The junction had 3 bases not matched to a gene; V was cut back by 5 bases and J by 2 bases. The CDR3 bases are TGTGCCACCAGCTGGGGGACAGGGGGCAATCAGCCCCAGCATTTT. Its translation: CATSWGTGGNQPQHF.

This clonotype was seen repeatedly, ten times or more. The chain employs TRBV3-1 and TRBJ2-5; D might be TRBD1 or TRBD2, each matching 5 bases. Per the germline V gene, CDR1 is LGHDT and CDR2 is YNNKEL (reference sequence). This CDR3 is built from 14 residues. Deletions cut 0 bases from V and 6 bases from J, with 11 bases between. The CDR3 is CASSQDSSGQTQYF. The CDR3 region has the DNA TGTGCCAGCAGCCAAGATTCGTCGGGGCAGACCCAGTACTTC.

This clonotype was seen ten or more times. V usage is TRBV7-9 and J usage is TRBJ1-2, with 7 bases lining up with TRBD1. From germline, CDR1 is SEHNR and CDR2 FQNEAQ (reference sequence). After removal of 8 bases from V and 8 bases from J, the junction contained 8 bases not matched to a gene. The CDR3 runs to 12 residues. CDR3 in DNA: TGTGCCAGCCGACAGGGAGAATTAGGCTACACCTTC. It translates to CASRQGELGYTF.

This clonotype was seen ten or more times. V gene TRBV11-2 combines with J gene TRBJ2-3; the D is unclear. Germline lookup yields CDR1 SGHAT and CDR2 FQNNGV. V was trimmed by 1 base and J by 0 bases, leaving 11 bases between them. CDR3 length: 16 residues. CDR3 sequence: CASSLVRGTSTDTQYF. CDR3 DNA sequence: TGTGCCAGCAGCTTAGTGCGCGGTACAAGCACAGATACGCAGTATTTT.

This clonotype was seen ten or more times. The gene calls are TRBV30 and TRBJ2-1; 13 bases agree with TRBD2. Germline V gene lookup returns CDR1 GTSNPN and CDR2 SVGIG (reference sequence). This CDR3 is 13 amino acids long. With 5 bases clipped from V and 8 bases from J, the junction kept 3 bases outside the gene matches. The CDR3 region is CAWGTSGIYEQFF. For the CDR3, the DNA is TGTGCCTGGGGGACTAGCGGGATCTATGAGCAGTTCTTC. Combining the CDR3 with reference TRBV30 and TRBJ2-1 gives the whole variable domain SQTIHQWPATLVQPVGSPLSLECTVEGTSNPNLYWYRQAAGRGLQLLFYSVGIGQISSEVPQNLSASRPQDRQFILSSKKLLLSDSGFYLCAWGTSGIYEQFFGPGTRLTVL.

This clonotype has only a few counts. The CDR3 spells CASSLEQAGGNTGELFF. In DNA form, the CDR3 reads TGTGCCAGCAGCTTAGAACAAGCGGGGGGGAACACCGGGGAGCTGTTTTTT. This chain connects TRBV11-3 to TRBJ2-2; 9 bases are shared with TRBD2. This CDR3 region has 17 residues. Trimming at V came to 0 bases and at J to 1 base, leaving 3 bases not matched to a gene. Germline lookup yields CDR1 SGHNT and CDR2 YENEEA. Full variable domain (remainder filled in from reference TRBV11-3 and TRBJ2-2): EAGVVQSPRYKIIEKKQPVAFWCNPISGHNTLYWYLQNLGQGPELLIRYENEEAVDDSQLPKDRFSAERLKGVDSTLKIQPAELGDSAVYLCASSLEQAGGNTGELFFGEGSRLTVL.

Here the CDR3 reads CSARGGSTEAFF. The CDR3 nucleotides are TGCAGTGCTAGAGGTGGCAGCACTGAAGCTTTCTTT. This chain links TRBV20-1 with TRBJ1-1; D ambiguous. Trimming took off 1 base at V and 4 bases at J, with 7 bases between the two ends. Germline V CDR1 and CDR2: DFQATT, SNEGSKA (reference sequence). CDR3 length: 12 residues.

This clonotype was picked up many times. This CDR3 is CSAPGLAWEQYF. The CDR3 region has the DNA TGCAGTGCTCCGGGACTAGCGTGGGAGCAGTACTTC. The V and J genes are TRBV20-1 and TRBJ2-7; 10 bases match TRBD2. Germline trimming cut 5 bases from V and 7 bases from J; bases unmatched to any gene: 5. Germline V lookup: CDR1 DFQATT, CDR2 SNEGSKA (reference sequence). The CDR3 has 12 amino acids.

About this clonotype itself: The junction differs from germline at one of its ends, possibly a read error. The J gene is TRBJ2-1, the V gene TRBV7-8, with 12 positions matching TRBD2. The CDR3 consists of 15 residues. CDR1 and CDR2 (germline): SGHVS, FQNEAQ. Here the CDR3 reads CASSFAGTSGPEQLF. The CDR3 region has the DNA TGTGCCAGCAGCTTCGCCGGGACTAGCGGGCCAGAGCAGCTCTTC.

This clonotype was observed many times. The chain combines TRBV2 with TRBJ2-3; D uncertain. The CDR3 contains 11 residues. Trimming left V 6 bases short and J 13 bases short, with 14 bases between. Germline V gene data show CDR1 as SNHLY and CDR2 as FYNNEI. The CDR3 reads CASRDTPHEYF. The CDR3, as DNA: TGTGCCAGCAGGGATACCCCCCATGAGTATTTT.

In this sample, this clonotype turned up many times. The chain has TRBV6-5 and TRBJ2-5, with no clear D. CDR1 MNHEY and CDR2 SVGAGI come from the germline V gene. CDR3 length: 15 residues. The V end was cut by 1 base, the J end by 1 base, with 10 bases between. Here the CDR3 reads CASSYFNRVQETQYF. CDR3 coding DNA: TGTGCCAGCAGTTACTTCAACCGGGTCCAAGAGACCCAGTACTTC.

In this sample, this clonotype turned up many times. V and J are TRBV5-1 and TRBJ2-5, with D perhaps TRBD1 (7 bases). This CDR3 spans 14 amino acids. Germline lookup yields CDR1 SGHRS and CDR2 YFSETQ. V gave up 3 bases and J gave up 2 bases, with 11 bases separating them. The DNA for the CDR3 is TGCGCCAGCAGCTGGAGGGACAGTCAAGAGACCCAGTACTTC. It yields the protein CASSWRDSQETQYF.

J is TRBJ2-3 and V is TRBV6-2 or TRBV6-3, with 9 bases aligning to TRBD1. Germline loops: CDR1 MNHEY, CDR2 SVGEGT. With V trimmed by 3 bases and J by 3 bases, 10 bases remained unmatched. The CDR3 covers 17 residues. The CDR3 DNA sequence: TGTGCCAGCAGTTATGTGGTTGGGACAGGGAGGACAGATACGCAGTATTTT. Protein: CASSYVVGTGRTDTQYF.

The table lists this clonotype with many counts. The gene calls are TRBV27 and TRBJ1-6; 9 bases map to TRBD1. J lost 12 bases, V lost 3 bases, and 6 bases had no gene match. CDR3 length equals 14 residues. CDR1 and CDR2 from the germline V gene are MNHEY and SMNVEV (reference sequence). The CDR3 DNA sequence: TGTGCCAGCAGTTTCCGGGACAGGGAATTACCCCTCCACTTT. Encoded protein: CASSFRDRELPLHF.

This clonotype was seen more than once but under ten times. The chain recombines TRBV29-1 with TRBJ2-1; a weak D match, TRBD1 (5 bases). V lost 3 bases, J lost 0 bases, and 18 bases lay in between. There are 17 residues in the CDR3. Germline CDR1 is SQVTM and CDR2 is ANQGSEA. The CDR3 here is CSVEVQGLRSSYNEQFF. CDR3 nucleotide sequence: TGCAGCGTTGAGGTCCAGGGCTTAAGGAGCTCCTACAATGAGCAGTTCTTC.

This clonotype was counted ten times or more. The V gene is TRBV11-2, the J gene TRBJ2-1; D uncertain. Trimming cost V 1 base and J 5 bases, with 9 bases left between them. The CDR3 has 14 residues. The germline gives CDR1 SGHAT, CDR2 FQNNGV. CDR3 amino acids: CASSLGFGHNEQFF. CDR3 nucleotide sequence: TGTGCCAGCAGCTTAGGGTTCGGACACAATGAGCAGTTCTTC.

This clonotype was recorded many times. The chain carries TRBV11-3 and TRBJ2-1; 10 positions agree with TRBD2. Germline assignment: CDR1 SGHNT and CDR2 YENEEA. J was trimmed by 8 bases and V by 5 bases; bases with no gene match: 6. The CDR3 contains 14 residues. The CDR3 sequence is CASSPAGGPYEQFF. CDR3 DNA sequence: TGTGCCAGCAGCCCAGCGGGAGGGCCCTATGAGCAGTTCTTC.

The V gene is TRBV12-3 or TRBV12-4, the J gene TRBJ2-5; no definite D call. With 3 bases removed from V and 5 bases from J, the gap between germline ends came to 13 bases. This CDR3 is built from 14 residues. Written as DNA, the CDR3 is TGTGCCAGCAGTTTGCACCCCCGGCTGGAGACCCAGTACTTC. This encodes CASSLHPRLETQYF.

This clonotype turned up a few times. The genes are TRBV4-1 and TRBJ1-5; D call uncertain. There are 14 residues in the CDR3. With 0 bases removed from V and 1 base from J, the gap between germline ends came to 4 bases. Germline loops: CDR1 MGHRA, CDR2 YSYEKL. CDR3 coding DNA: TGCGCCAGCAGCCAAGATAACAGCAATCAGCCCCAGCATTTT. This encodes CASSQDNSNQPQHF.

There are many counts of this clonotype. V usage is TRBV11-2 and J usage is TRBJ1-2; D unclear. The CDR3 is 13 residues long. The germline V gene has CDR1 SGHAT and CDR2 FQNNGV. Deletions cut 7 bases from V and 8 bases from J, with 17 bases between. The CDR3 DNA reads TGTGCCAGCACCAACAACGGCGGGCAGGGCTACACCTTC. As protein: CASTNNGGQGYTF.